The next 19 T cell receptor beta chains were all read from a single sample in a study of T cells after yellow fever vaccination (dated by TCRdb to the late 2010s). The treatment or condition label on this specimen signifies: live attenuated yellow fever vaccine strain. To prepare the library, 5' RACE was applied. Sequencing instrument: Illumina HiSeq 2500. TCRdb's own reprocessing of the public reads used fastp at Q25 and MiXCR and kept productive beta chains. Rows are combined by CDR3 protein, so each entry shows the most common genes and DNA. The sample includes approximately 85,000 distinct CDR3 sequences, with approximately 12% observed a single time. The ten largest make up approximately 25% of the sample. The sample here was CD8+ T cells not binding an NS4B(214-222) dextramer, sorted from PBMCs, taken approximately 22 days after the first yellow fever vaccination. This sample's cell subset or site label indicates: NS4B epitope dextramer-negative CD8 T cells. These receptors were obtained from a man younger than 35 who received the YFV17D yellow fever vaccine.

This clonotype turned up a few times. CDR3 region: CASSLWSRDTGELFF. DNA of the CDR3: TGTGCCAGCAGCTTATGGTCGCGGGACACCGGGGAGCTGTTTTTT. The chain employs TRBV7-8 and TRBJ2-2; D possibly corresponds to TRBD2 (5 bases). The CDR3 spans 15 residues. Germline V lookup: CDR1 SGHVS, CDR2 FQNEAQ. The V gene lost 2 bases and the J gene lost 3 bases, with 10 bases spanning the gap.

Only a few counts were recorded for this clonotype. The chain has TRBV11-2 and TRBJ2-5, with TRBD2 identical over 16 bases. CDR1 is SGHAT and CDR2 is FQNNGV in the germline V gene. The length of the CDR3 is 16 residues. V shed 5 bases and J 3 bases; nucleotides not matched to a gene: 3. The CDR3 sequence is CASSLGTSGGEETQYF. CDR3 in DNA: TGTGCCAGCAGCCTCGGGACTAGCGGGGGGGAAGAGACCCAGTACTTC.

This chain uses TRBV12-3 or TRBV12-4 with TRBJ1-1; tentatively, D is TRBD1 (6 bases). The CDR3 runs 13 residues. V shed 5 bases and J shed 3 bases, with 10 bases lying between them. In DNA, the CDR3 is TGTGCCAGCAGTGGCAGGGGCCACACTGAAGCTTTCTTT. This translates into CASSGRGHTEAFF.

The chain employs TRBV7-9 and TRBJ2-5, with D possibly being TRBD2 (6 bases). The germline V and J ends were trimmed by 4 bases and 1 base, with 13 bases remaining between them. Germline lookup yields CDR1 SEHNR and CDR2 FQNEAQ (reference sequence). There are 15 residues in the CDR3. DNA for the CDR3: TGTGCCAGCAGCTCCCGCGGGGCCCTCCAAGAGACCCAGTACTTC. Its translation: CASSSRGALQETQYF.

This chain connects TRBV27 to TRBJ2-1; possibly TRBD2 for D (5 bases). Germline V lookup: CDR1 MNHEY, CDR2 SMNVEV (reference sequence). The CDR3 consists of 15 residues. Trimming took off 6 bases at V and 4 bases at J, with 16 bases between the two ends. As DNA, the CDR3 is TGTGCCAGCAGACGGACCCAGTCGGGATACAATGAGCAGTTCTTC. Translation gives CASRRTQSGYNEQFF.

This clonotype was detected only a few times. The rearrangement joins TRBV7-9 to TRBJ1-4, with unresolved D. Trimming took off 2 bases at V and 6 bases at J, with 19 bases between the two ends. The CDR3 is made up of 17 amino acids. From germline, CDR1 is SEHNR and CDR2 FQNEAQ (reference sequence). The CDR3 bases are TGTGCCAGCAGCTTAACCTCTCATACCCTGAGTGATGAAAAACTGTTTTTT. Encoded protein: CASSLTSHTLSDEKLFF.

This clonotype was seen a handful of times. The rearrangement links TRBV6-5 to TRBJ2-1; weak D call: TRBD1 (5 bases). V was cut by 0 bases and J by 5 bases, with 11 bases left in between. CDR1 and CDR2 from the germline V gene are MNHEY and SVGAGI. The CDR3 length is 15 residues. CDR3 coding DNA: TGTGCCAGCAGTTACTCGGCAGGGCCTAACAATGAGCAGTTCTTC. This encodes CASSYSAGPNNEQFF.

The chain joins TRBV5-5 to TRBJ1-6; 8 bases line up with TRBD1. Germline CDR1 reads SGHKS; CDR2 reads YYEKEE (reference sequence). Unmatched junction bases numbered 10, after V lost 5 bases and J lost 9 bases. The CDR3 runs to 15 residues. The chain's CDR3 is CASRAGGLSSSPLHF. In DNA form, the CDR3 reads TGTGCCAGCAGAGCAGGGGGCCTATCCTCTTCACCCCTCCACTTT.

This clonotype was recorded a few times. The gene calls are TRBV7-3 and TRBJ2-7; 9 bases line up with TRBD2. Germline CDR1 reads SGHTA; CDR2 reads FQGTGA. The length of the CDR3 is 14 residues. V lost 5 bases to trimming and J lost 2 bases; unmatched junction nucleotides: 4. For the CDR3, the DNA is TGTGCCAGCAGCCCTAGCGGGGTGGCCTACGAGCAGTACTTC. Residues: CASSPSGVAYEQYF.

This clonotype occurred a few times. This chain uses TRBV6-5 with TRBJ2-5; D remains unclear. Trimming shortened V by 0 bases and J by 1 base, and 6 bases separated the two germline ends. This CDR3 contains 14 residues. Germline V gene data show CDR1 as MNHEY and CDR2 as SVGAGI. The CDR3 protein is CASSYSGSQETQYF. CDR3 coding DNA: TGTGCCAGCAGTTACTCAGGCAGCCAAGAGACCCAGTACTTC.

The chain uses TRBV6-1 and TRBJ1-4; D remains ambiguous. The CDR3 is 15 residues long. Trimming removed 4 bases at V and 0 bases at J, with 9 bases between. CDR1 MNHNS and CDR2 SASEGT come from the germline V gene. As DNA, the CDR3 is TGTGCCAGCAGTGCCAGTTGGGCAACTAATGAAAAACTGTTTTTT. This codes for CASSASWATNEKLFF.

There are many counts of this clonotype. This chain's CDR3 is CASSPAGGPPDTQYF. As DNA, the CDR3 is TGTGCCAGCAGTCCAGCGGGGGGCCCCCCAGATACGCAGTATTTT. The chain joins TRBV27 to TRBJ2-3; 9 nucleotides align to TRBD2. The CDR3 runs to 15 residues. V was pared by 5 bases and J by 4 bases, with 7 bases of the junction left unmatched. The germline V gene encodes CDR1 MNHEY and CDR2 SMNVEV (reference sequence).

The CDR3 sequence: CASSQGARTEAFF. CDR3 nucleotide sequence: TGTGCCAGCAGTCAGGGGGCGCGCACTGAAGCTTTCTTT. This chain links TRBV6-4 with TRBJ1-1; TRBD1 matches at 8 bases. The length of the CDR3 is 13 residues. The junction had 3 bases not matched to a gene; V was cut back by 5 bases and J by 4 bases. Germline CDR1 and CDR2: MRHNA and SNTAGT.

CDR3: CATTNRGSTEAFF. The CDR3 nucleotides are TGTGCCACCACGAATCGGGGGAGCACTGAAGCTTTCTTT. The V and J genes are TRBV12-3 or TRBV12-4 and TRBJ1-1, with a tentative D call TRBD1 (5 bases). Trimming shortened V by 10 bases and J by 4 bases, and 16 bases separated the two germline ends. CDR3 length: 13 residues.

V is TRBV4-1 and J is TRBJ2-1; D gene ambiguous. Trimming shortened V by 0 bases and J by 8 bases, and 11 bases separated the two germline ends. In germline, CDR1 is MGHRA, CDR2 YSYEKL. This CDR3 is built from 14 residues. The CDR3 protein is CASSQEPVGHEQFF. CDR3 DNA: TGCGCCAGCAGCCAAGAACCGGTAGGGCATGAGCAGTTCTTC.

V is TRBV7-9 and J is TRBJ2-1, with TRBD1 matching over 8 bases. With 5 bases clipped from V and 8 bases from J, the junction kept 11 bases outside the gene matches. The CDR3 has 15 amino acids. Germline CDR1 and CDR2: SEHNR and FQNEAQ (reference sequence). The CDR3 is CASSPPSGGVHEQFF. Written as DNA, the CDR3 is TGTGCCAGCAGCCCCCCTTCAGGGGGCGTTCATGAGCAGTTCTTC.

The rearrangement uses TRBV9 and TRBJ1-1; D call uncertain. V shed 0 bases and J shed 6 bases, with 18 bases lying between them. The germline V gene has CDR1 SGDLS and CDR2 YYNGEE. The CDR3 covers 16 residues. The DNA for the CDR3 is TGTGCCAGCAGCGTAGAAGGGTCTGCCCCCGGTTCTGAAGCTTTCTTT. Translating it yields CASSVEGSAPGSEAFF.

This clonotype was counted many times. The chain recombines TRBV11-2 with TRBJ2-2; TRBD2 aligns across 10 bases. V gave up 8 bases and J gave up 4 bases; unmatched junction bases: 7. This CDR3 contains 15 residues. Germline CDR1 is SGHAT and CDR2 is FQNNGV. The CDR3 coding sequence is TGTGCCAGCTGGGGGGGACTAGCGCTCACCGGGGAGCTGTTTTTT. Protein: CASWGGLALTGELFF.

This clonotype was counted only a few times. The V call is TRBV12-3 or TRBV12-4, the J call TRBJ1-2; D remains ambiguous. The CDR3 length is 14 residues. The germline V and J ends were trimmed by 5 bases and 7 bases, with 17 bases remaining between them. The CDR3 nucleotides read TGTGCCAGCAGTCGCCGGGCCTTACTGGGTGGCTACACCTTC. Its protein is CASSRRALLGGYTF.